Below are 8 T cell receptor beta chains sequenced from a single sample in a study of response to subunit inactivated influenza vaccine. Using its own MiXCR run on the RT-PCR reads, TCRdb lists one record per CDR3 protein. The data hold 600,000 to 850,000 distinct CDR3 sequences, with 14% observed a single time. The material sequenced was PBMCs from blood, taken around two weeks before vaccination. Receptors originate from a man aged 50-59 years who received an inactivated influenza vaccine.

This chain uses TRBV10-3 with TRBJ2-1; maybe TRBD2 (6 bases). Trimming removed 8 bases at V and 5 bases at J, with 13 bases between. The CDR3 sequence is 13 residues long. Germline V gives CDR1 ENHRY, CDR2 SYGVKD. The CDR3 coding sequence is TGTGCCATCCGGGGCGGGACCCACAATGAGCAGTTCTTC. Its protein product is CAIRGGTHNEQFF.

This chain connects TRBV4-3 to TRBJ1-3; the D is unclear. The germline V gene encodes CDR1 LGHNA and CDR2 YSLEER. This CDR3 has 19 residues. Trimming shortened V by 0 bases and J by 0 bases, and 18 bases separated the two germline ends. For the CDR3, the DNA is TGCGCCAGCAGCCAAGATTTAGTCCGGGGAAGCGACTCTGGAAACACCATATATTTT. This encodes CASSQDLVRGSDSGNTIYF.

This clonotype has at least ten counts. The CDR3 loop is CSARDSRHSYEQYF. CDR3 DNA sequence: TGCAGTGCTAGAGATTCCAGACACTCCTACGAGCAGTACTTC. The chain uses TRBV20-1 and TRBJ2-7; no clear D gene. The CDR3 contains 14 residues. Germline assignment: CDR1 DFQATT and CDR2 SNEGSKA (reference sequence). Deletions cut 0 bases from V and 0 bases from J, with 9 bases between.

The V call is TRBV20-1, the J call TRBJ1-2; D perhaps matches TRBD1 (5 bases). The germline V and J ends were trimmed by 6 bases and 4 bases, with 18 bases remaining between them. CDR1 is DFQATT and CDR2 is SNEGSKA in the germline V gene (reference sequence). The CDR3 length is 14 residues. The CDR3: CSAPGEGRFYGYTF. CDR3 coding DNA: TGCAGTGCCCCGGGGGAAGGACGGTTCTATGGCTACACCTTC.

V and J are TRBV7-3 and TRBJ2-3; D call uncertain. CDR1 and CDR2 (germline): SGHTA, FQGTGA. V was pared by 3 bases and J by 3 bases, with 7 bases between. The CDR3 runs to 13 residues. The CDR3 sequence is CASSFGVTDTQYF. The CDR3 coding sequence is TGTGCCAGCAGCTTTGGGGTGACAGATACGCAGTATTTT. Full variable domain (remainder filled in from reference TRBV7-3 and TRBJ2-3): GAGVSQTPSNKVTEKGKYVELRCDPISGHTALYWYRQSLGQGPEFLIYFQGTGAADDSGLPNDRFFAVRPEGSVSTLKIQRTERGDSAVYLCASSFGVTDTQYFGPGTRLTVL.

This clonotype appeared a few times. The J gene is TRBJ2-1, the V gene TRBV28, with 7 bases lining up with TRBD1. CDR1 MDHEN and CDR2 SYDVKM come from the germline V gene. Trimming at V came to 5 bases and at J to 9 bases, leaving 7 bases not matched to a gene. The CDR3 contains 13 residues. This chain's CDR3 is CASSPTGVGEQFF. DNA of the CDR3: TGTGCCAGCAGTCCTACAGGGGTGGGTGAGCAGTTCTTC.

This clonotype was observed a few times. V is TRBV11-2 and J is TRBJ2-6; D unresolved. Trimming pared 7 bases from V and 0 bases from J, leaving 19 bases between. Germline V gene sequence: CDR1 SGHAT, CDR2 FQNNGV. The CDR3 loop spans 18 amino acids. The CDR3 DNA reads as TGTGCCAGCAAGACAAGAGGCGTGAGTAACTCTGGGGCCAACGTCCTGACTTTC. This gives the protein CASKTRGVSNSGANVLTF.

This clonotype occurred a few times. CDR3 in DNA: TGTGCCAGCAGTTTTGAACAGGGCGGAGAGACCCAGTACTTC. It is translated as CASSFEQGGETQYF. The rearrangement links TRBV28 to TRBJ2-5, with TRBD1 as a possible D gene (6 bases). The CDR3 covers 14 residues. Germline-derived CDR1 and CDR2 are MDHEN and SYDVKM. Trimming cost V 3 bases and J 4 bases, with 12 bases left between them.